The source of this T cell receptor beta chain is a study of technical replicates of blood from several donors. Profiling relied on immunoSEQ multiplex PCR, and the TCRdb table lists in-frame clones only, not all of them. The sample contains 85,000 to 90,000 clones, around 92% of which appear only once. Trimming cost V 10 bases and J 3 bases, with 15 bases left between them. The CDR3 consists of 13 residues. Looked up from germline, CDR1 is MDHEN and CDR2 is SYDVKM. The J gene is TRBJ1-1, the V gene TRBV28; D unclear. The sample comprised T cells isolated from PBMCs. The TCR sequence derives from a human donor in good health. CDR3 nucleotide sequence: TGTGCCACCATGGGATGGGAGTACACTGAAGCTTTCTTT. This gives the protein CATMGWEYTEAFF.